The source of this T cell receptor (beta chain) is a study of blood T cell repertoires in COVID-19. Looked up from germline, CDR1 is SGDLS and CDR2 is YYNGEE. This CDR3 is 15 amino acids long. The J segment lost 4 bases and the V segment lost 4 bases, leaving 9 bases of the junction unmatched. Method: immunoSEQ multiplex PCR; TCRdb's copy keeps in-frame clones and lacks some. The sample yields about 340,000 clones, about 86% seen once. The sequenced sample was PBMCs or T cells enriched from blood (not recorded which). The TCR comes from a middle-aged woman with acute COVID-19. The chain employs TRBV9 and TRBJ1-1; 8 bases line up with TRBD1. The CDR3 DNA reads TGTGCCAGCAGCACACGAACGACAGGGGCCACTGAAGCTTTCTTT. Protein sequence: CASSTRTTGATEAFF.